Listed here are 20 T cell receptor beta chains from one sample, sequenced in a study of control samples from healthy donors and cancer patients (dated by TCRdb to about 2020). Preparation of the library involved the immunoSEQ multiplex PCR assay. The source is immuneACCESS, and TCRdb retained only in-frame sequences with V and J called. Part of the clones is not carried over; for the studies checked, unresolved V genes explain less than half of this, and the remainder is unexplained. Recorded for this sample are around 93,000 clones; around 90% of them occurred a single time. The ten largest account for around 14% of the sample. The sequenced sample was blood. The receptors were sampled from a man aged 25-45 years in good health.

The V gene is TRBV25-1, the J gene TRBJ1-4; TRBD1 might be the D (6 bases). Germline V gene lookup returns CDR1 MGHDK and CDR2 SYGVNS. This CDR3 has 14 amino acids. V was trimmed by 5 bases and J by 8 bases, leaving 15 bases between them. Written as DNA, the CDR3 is TGTGCCAGCAGTTTAGTTGACAGGTCGGAAAAACTGTTTTTT. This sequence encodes CASSLVDRSEKLFF. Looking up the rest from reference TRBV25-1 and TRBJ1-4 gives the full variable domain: EADIYQTPRYLVIGTGKKITLECSQTMGHDKMYWYQQDPGMELHLIHYSYGVNSTEKGDLSSESTVSRIRTEHFPLTLESARPSHTSQYLCASSLVDRSEKLFFGSGTQLSVL.

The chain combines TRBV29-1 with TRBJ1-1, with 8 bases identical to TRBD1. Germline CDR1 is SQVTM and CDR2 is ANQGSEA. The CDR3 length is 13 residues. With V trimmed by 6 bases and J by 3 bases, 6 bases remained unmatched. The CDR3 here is CSVRTGSDTEAFF. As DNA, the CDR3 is TGCAGCGTCAGGACAGGGTCTGACACTGAAGCTTTCTTT.

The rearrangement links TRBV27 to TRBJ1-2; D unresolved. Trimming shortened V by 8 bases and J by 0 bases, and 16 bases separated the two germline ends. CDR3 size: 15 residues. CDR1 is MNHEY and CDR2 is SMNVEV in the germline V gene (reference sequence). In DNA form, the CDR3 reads TGTGCCAGCGGGCGGGTAGACCGCGCTAACTATGGCTACACCTTC. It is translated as CASGRVDRANYGYTF.

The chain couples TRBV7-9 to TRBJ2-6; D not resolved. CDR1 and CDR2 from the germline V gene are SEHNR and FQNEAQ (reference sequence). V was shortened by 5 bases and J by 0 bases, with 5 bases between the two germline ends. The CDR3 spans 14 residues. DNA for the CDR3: TGTGCCAGCAGCCGGACCTCTGGGGCCAACGTCCTGACTTTC. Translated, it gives CASSRTSGANVLTF.

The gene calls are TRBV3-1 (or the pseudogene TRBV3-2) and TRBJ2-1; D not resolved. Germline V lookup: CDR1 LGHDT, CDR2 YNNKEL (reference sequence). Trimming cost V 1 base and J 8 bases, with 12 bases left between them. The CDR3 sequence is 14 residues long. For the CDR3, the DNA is TGTGCCAGCAGCCAAGGACAAGCAGACGATGAGCAGTTCTTC. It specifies CASSQGQADDEQFF.

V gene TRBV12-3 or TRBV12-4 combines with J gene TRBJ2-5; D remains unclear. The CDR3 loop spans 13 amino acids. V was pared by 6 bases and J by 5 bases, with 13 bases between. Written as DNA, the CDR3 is TGTGCCAGCAGGTTTGGGCCCGGGGAGACCCAGTACTTC. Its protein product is CASRFGPGETQYF.

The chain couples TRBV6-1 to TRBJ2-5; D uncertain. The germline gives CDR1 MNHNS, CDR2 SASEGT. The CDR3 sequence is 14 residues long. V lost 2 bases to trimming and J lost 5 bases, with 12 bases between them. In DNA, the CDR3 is TGTGCCAGCAGTGAACAATTCGGTGGGGAGACCCAGTACTTC. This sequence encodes CASSEQFGGETQYF.

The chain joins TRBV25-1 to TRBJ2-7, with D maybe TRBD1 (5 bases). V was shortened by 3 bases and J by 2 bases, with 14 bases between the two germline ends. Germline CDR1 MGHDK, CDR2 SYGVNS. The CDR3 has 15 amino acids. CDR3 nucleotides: TGTGCCAGCAGTGACCAAGAGGACACGGCCTACGAGCAGTACTTC. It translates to CASSDQEDTAYEQYF.

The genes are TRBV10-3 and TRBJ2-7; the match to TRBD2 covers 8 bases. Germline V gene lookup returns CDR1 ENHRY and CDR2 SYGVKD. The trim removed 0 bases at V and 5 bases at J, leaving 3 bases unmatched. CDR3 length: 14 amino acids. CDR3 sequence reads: CAISESREGHEQYF. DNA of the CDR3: TGTGCCATCAGTGAGTCACGGGAGGGCCACGAGCAGTACTTC.

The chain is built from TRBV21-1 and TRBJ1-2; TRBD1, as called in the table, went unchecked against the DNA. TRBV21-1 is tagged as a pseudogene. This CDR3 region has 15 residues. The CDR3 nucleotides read TGTGCCAGCAGCAAAGCGGGACAGGGGAACTATGGCTACACCTTC. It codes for CASSKAGQGNYGYTF.

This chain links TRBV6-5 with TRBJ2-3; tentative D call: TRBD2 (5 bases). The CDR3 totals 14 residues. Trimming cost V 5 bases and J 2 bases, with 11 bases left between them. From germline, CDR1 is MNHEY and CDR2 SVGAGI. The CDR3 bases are TGTGCCAGCAGTCCCGGACTGTTCACAGATACGCAGTATTTT. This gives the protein CASSPGLFTDTQYF.

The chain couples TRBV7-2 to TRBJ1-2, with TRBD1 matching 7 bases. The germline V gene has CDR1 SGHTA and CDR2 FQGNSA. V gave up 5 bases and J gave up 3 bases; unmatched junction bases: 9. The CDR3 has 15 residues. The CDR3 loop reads CASSPDRDRDYGYTF. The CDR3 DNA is TGTGCCAGCAGCCCTGACAGGGATCGGGACTATGGCTACACCTTC. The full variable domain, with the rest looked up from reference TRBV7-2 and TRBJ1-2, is GAGVSQSPSNKVTEKGKDVELRCDPISGHTALYWYRQSLGQGLEFLIYFQGNSAPDKSGLPSDRFSAERTGGSVSTLTIQRTQQEDSAVYLCASSPDRDRDYGYTFGSGTRLTVV.

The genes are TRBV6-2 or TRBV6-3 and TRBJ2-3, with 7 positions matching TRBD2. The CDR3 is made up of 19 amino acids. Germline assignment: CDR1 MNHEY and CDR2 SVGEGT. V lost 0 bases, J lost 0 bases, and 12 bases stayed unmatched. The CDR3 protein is CASSYSSTYGRTSTDTQYF. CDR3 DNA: TGTGCCAGCAGTTACTCGAGTACTTACGGGAGGACTAGCACAGATACGCAGTATTTT.

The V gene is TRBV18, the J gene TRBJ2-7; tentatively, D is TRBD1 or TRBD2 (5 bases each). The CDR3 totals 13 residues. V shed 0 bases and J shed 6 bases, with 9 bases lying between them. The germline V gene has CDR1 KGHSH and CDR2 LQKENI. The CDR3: CASSPPGAGEQYF. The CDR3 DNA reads TGTGCCAGCTCACCACCCGGGGCCGGCGAGCAGTACTTC. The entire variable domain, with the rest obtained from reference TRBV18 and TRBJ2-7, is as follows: NAGVMQNPRHLVRRRGQEARLRCSPMKGHSHVYWYRQLPEEGLKFMVYLQKENIIDESGMPKERFSAEFPKEGPSILRIQQVVRGDSAAYFCASSPPGAGEQYFGPGTRLTVT.

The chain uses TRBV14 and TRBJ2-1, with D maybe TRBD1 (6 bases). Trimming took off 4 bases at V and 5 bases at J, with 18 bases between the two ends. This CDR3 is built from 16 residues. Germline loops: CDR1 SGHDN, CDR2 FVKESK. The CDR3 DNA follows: TGTGCCAGCAGCCCTCGAGGGGACAATTTTCACAATGAGCAGTTCTTC. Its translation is CASSPRGDNFHNEQFF.

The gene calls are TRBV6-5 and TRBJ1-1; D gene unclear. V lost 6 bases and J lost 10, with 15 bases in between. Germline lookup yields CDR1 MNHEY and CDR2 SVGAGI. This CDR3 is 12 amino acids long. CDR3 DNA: TGTGCCAGCAGCCCACGGAGGGAGAGAGCTTTCTTT. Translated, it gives CASSPRRERAFF.

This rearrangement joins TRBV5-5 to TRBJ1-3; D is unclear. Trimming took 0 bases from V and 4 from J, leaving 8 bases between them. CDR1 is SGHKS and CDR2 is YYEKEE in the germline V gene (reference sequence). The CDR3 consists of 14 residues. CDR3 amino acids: CASSLDSPGNTIYF. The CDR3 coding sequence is TGTGCCAGCAGCTTGGACAGCCCGGGAAACACCATATATTTT.

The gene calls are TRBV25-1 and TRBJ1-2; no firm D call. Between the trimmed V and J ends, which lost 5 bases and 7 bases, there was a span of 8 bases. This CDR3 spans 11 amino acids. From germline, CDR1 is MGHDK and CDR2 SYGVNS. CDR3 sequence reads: CASSREAGYTF. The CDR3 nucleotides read TGTGCCAGCAGTAGGGAAGCTGGCTACACCTTC.

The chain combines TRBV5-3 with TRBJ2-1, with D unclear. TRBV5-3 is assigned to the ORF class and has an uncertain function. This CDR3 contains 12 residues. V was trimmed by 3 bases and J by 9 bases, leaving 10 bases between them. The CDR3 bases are TGTGCCAGAAGCTCGCTCCCTATTGAGCAGTTCTTC. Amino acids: CARSSLPIEQFF.

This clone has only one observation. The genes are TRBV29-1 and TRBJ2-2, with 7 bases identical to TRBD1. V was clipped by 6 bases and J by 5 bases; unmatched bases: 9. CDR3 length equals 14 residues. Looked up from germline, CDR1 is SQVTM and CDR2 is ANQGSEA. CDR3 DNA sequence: TGCAGCGTACGGCCGGGACAGAATACCGGGGAGCTGTTTTTT. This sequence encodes CSVRPGQNTGELFF.